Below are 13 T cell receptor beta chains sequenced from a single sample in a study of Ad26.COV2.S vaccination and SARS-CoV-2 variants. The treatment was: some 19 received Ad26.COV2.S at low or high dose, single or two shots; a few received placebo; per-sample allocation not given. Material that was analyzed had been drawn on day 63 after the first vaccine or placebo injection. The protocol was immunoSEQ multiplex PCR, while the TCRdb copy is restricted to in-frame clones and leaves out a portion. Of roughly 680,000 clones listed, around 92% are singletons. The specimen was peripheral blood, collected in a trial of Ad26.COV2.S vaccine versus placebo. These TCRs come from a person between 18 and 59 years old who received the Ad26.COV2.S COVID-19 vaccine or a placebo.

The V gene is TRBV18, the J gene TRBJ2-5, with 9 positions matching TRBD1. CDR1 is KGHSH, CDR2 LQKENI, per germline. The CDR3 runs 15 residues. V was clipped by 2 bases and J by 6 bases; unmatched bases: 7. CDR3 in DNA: TGTGCCAGCTCACCAGGGGAGACAGGGGGAAAGACCCAGTACTTC. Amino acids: CASSPGETGGKTQYF.

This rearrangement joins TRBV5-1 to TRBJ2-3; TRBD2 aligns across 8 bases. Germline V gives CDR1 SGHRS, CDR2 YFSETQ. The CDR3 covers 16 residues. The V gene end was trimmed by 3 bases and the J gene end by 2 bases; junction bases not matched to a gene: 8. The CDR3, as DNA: TGCGCCAGCAGCTCGGCAGCTAGCGGGCACACAGATACGCAGTATTTT. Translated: CASSSAASGHTDTQYF.

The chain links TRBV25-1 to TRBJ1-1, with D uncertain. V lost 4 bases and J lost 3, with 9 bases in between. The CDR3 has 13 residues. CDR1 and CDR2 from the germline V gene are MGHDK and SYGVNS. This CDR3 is CASSAGRDTEAFF. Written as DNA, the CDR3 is TGTGCCAGCAGTGCCGGAAGGGACACTGAAGCTTTCTTT.

The CDR3 DNA reads TGTGCCAGCAGTAATAAGTCCCCTTGGGCAGGGGTGGGTCAGCCCCAGCATTTT. It yields the protein CASSNKSPWAGVGQPQHF. This sequence joins TRBV25-1 and TRBJ1-5; weak D call: TRBD1 (6 bases). This CDR3 region has 18 residues. Germline values: CDR1 MGHDK, CDR2 SYGVNS. V shed 5 bases and J shed 6 bases, with 26 bases lying between them.

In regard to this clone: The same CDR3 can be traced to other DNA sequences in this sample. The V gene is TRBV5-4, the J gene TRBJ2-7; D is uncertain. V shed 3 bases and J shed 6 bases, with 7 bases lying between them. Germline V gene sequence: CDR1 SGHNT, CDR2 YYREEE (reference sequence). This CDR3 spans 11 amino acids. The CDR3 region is CASSSSSEQYF. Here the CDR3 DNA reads TGTGCCAGCAGCTCCAGTTCCGAGCAGTACTTC.

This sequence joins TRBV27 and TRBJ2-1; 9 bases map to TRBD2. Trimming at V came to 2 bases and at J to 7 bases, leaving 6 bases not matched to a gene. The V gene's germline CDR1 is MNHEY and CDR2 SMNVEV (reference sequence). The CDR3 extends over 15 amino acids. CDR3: CASSLGGRALNEQFF. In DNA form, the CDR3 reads TGTGCCAGCAGTTTAGGCGGGAGGGCCTTAAATGAGCAGTTCTTC.

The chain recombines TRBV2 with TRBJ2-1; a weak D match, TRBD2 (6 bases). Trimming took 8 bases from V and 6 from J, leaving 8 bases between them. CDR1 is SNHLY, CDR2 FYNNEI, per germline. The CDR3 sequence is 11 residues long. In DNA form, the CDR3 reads TGTGCCAGCCGACTAGTCAATGAGCAGTTCTTC. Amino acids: CASRLVNEQFF.

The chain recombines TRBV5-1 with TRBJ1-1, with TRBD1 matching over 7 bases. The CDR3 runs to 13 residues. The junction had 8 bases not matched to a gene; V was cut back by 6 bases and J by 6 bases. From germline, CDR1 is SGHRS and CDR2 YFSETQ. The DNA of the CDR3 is TGCGCCAGCAAATCAATGGGGACAGCTGAAGCTTTCTTT. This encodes CASKSMGTAEAFF.

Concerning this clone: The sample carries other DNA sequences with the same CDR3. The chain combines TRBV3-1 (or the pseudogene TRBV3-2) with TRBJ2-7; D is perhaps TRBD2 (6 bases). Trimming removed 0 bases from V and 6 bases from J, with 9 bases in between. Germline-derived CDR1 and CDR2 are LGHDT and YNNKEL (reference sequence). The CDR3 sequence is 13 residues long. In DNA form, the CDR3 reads TGTGCCAGCAGCCAAGACGGGGGAAGCGAGCAGTACTTC. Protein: CASSQDGGSEQYF.

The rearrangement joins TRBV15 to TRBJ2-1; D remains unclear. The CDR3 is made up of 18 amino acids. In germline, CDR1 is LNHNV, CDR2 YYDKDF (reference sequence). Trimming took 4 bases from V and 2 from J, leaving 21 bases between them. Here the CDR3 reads CATSTLNQLDRTYNEQFF. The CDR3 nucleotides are TGTGCCACCAGCACCCTGAACCAGCTAGACCGCACCTACAATGAGCAGTTCTTC.

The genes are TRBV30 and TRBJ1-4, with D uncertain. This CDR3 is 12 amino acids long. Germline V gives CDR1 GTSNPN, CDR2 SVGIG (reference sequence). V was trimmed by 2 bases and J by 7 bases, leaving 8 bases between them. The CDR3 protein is CAWSQDFEKLFF. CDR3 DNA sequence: TGTGCCTGGAGTCAGGATTTTGAAAAACTGTTTTTT.

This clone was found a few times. CDR3 coding DNA: TGTGCCACCAGCAGAGATCGGCTAGCGGGGGGAGAGCAGTACTTC. Its protein product is CATSRDRLAGGEQYF. The chain links TRBV15 to TRBJ2-7, with 11 nucleotides matching TRBD2. Trimming cost V 0 bases and J 7 bases; bases outside gene matches: 5. CDR1 is LNHNV, CDR2 YYDKDF, per germline (reference sequence). This CDR3 contains 15 residues.

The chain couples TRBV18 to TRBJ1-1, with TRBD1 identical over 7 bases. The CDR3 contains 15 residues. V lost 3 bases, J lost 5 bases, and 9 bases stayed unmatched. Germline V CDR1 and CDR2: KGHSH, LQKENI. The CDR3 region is CASSPRRGPWTEAFF. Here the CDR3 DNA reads TGTGCCAGCTCACCCCGAAGGGGGCCGTGGACTGAAGCTTTCTTT.